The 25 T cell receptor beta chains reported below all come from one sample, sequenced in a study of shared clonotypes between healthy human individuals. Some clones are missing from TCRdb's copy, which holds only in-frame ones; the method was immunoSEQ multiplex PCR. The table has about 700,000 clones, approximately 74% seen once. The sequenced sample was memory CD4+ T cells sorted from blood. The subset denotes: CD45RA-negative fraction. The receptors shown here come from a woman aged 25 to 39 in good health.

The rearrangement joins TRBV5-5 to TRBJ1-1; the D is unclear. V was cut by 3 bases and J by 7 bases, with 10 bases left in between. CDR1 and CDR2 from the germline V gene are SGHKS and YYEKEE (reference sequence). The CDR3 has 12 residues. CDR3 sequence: CASSSIMGEAFF. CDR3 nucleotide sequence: TGTGCCAGCAGCTCGATCATGGGTGAAGCTTTCTTT.

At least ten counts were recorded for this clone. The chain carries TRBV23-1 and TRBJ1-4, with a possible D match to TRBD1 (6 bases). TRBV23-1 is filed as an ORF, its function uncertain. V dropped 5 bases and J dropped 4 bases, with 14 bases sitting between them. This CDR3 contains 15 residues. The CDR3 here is CASSVQDSLNEKLFF. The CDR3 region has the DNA TGCGCCAGCAGTGTGCAGGACAGTCTTAATGAAAAACTGTTTTTT.

CDR3 protein: CASSRPWDSRSGNTIYF. CDR3 nucleotides: TGTGCCAGTAGTCGCCCATGGGACAGCCGCTCTGGAAACACCATATATTTT. The V and J genes are TRBV19 and TRBJ1-3; 7 bases map to TRBD1. Germline CDR1 and CDR2: LNHDA and SQIVND (reference sequence). The CDR3 is 17 residues long. The V gene end was trimmed by 5 bases and the J gene end by 0 bases; junction bases not matched to a gene: 10.

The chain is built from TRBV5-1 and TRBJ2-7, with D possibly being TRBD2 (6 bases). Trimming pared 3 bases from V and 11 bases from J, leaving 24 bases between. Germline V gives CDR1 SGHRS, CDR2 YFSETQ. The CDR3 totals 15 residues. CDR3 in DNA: TGCGCCAGCAGCTATGGGGTGACTAGTGTTCCGTCGGAGTACTTC. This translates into CASSYGVTSVPSEYF.

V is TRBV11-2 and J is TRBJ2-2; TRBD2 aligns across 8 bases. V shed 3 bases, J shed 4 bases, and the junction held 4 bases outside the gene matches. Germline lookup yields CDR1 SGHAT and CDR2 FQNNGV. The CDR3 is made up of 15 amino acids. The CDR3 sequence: CASSFVSGITGELFF. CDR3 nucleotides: TGTGCCAGCAGCTTTGTTAGCGGGATCACCGGGGAGCTGTTTTTT.

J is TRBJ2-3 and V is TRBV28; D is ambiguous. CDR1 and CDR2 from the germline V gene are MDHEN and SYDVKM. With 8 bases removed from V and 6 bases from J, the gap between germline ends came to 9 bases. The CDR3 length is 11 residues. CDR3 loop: CASSHVDTQYF. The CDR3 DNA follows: TGTGCCAGCTCCCATGTGGATACGCAGTATTTT.

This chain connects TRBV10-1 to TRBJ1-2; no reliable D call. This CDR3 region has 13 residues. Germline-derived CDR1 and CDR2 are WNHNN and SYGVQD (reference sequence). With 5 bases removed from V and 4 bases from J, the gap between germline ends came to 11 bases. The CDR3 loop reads CASSPARSYGYTF. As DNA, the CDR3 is TGCGCCAGCAGTCCTGCCCGCAGCTATGGCTACACCTTC.

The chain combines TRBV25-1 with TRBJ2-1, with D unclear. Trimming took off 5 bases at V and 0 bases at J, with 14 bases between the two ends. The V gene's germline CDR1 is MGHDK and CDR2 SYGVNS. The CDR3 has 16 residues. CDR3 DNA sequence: TGTGCCAGCAGTCTCGTCAGAGACAACTCCTACAATGAGCAGTTCTTC. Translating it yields CASSLVRDNSYNEQFF. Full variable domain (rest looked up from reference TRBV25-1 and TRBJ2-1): EADIYQTPRYLVIGTGKKITLECSQTMGHDKMYWYQQDPGMELHLIHYSYGVNSTEKGDLSSESTVSRIRTEHFPLTLESARPSHTSQYLCASSLVRDNSYNEQFFGPGTRLTVL.

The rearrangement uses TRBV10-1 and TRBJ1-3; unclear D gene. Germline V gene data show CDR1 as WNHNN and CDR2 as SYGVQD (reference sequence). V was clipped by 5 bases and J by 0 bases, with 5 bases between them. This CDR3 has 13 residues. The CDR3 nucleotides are TGCGCCAGCAGTTCCACCTCTGGAAACACCATATATTTT. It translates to CASSSTSGNTIYF.

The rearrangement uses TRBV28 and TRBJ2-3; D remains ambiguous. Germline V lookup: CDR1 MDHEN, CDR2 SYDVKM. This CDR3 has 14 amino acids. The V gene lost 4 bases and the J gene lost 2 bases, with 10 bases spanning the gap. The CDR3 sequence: CASSSYRHTDTQYF. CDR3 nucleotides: TGTGCCAGCAGTTCCTACAGACACACAGATACGCAGTATTTT.

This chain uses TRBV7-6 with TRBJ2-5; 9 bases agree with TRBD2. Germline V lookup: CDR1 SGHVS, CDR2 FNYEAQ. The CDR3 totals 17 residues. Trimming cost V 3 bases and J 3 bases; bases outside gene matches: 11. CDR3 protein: CASSFNWREGREETQYF. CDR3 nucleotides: TGTGCCAGCAGCTTCAATTGGCGGGAGGGCCGGGAAGAGACCCAGTACTTC.

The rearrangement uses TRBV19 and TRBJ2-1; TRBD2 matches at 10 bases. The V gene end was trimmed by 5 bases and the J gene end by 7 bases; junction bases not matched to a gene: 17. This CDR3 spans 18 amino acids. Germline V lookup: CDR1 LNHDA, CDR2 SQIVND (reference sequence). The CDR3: CASSPGQLGLAVPNEQFF. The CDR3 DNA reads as TGTGCCAGTAGTCCCGGGCAACTTGGACTAGCGGTACCTAATGAGCAGTTCTTC.

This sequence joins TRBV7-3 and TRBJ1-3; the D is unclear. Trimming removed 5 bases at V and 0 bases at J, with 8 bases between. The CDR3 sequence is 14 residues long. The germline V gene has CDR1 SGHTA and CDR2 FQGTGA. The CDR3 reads CASSEGSSGNTIYF. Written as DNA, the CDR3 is TGTGCCAGCAGCGAGGGTAGCTCTGGAAACACCATATATTTT.

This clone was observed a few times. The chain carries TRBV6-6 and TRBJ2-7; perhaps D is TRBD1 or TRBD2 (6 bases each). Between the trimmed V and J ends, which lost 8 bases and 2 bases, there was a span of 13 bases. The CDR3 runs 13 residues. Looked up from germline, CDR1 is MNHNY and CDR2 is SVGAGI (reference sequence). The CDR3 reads CASWRGEAYEQYF. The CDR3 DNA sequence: TGTGCCAGCTGGAGGGGGGAAGCCTACGAGCAGTACTTC.

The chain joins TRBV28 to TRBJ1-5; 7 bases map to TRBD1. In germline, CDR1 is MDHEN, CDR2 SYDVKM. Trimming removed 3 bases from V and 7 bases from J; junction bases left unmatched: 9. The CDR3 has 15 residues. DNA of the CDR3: TGTGCCAGCAGTTTCTCAGGGGGGCGACAACAGCCCCAGCATTTT. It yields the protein CASSFSGGRQQPQHF. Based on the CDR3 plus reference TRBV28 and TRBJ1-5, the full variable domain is DVKVTQSSRYLVKRTGEKVFLECVQDMDHENMFWYRQDPGLGLRLIYFSYDVKMKEKGDIPEGYSVSREKKERFSLILESASTNQTSMYLCASSFSGGRQQPQHFGDGTRLSIL.

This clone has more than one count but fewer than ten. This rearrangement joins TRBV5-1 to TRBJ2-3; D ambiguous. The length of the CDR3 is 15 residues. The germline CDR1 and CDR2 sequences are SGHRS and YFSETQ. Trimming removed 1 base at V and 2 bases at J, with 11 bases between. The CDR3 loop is CASSLSHQSTDTQYF. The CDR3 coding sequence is TGCGCCAGCAGCTTGTCTCACCAATCCACAGATACGCAGTATTTT.

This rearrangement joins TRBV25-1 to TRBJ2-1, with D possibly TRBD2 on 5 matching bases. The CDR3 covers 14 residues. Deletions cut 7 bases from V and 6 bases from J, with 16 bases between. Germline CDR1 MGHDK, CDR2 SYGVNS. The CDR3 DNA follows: TGTGCCAGCACAACTAGAGATCGTGGCAATGAGCAGTTCTTC. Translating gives CASTTRDRGNEQFF. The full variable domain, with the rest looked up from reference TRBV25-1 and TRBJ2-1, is EADIYQTPRYLVIGTGKKITLECSQTMGHDKMYWYQQDPGMELHLIHYSYGVNSTEKGDLSSESTVSRIRTEHFPLTLESARPSHTSQYLCASTTRDRGNEQFFGPGTRLTVL.

CDR3 DNA: TGTGCCAGCAGTTACGCGGGAGTAAATACGCAGTATTTT. It encodes CASSYAGVNTQYF. This sequence joins TRBV6-6 and TRBJ2-3; 7 bases align to TRBD2. J was trimmed by 7 bases and V by 2 bases; bases with no gene match: 3. This CDR3 contains 13 residues. The germline V gene encodes CDR1 MNHNY and CDR2 SVGAGI (reference sequence).

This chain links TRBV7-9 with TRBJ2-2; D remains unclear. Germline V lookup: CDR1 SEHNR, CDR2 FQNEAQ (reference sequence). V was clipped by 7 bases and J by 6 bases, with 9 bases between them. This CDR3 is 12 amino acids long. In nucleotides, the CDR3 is TGTGCCAGCATGAACAAACCCGGGGAGCTGTTTTTT. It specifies CASMNKPGELFF. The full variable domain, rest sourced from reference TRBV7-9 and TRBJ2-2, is DTGVSQNPRHKITKRGQNVTFRCDPISEHNRLYWYRQTLGQGPEFLTYFQNEAQLEKSRLLSDRFSAERPKGSFSTLEIQRTEQGDSAMYLCASMNKPGELFFGEGSRLTVL.

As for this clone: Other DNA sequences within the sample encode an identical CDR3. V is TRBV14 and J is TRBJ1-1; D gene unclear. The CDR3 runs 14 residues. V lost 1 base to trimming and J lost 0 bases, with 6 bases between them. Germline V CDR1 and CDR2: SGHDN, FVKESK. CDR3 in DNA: TGTGCCAGCAGCCAAGGAACAGTGAACACTGAAGCTTTCTTT. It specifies CASSQGTVNTEAFF.

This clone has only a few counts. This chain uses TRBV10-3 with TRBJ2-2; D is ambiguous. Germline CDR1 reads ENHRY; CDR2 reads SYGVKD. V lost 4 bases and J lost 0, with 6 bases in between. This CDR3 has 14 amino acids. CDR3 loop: CAISGGPNTGELFF. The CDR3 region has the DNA TGTGCCATCAGTGGCGGACCGAACACCGGGGAGCTGTTTTTT.

The CDR3 DNA reads as TGTGCCAGTAGTGCAGGGACTAGCGGAAACAATGAGCAGTTCTTC. This encodes CASSAGTSGNNEQFF. The chain recombines TRBV19 with TRBJ2-1; 11 bases are a match to TRBD2. This CDR3 comprises 15 residues. Looked up from germline, CDR1 is LNHDA and CDR2 is SQIVND (reference sequence). With V trimmed by 5 bases and J by 5 bases, 5 bases remained unmatched.

The CDR3 loop reads CASSQDRLGRGNTIYF. The CDR3 region has the DNA TGTGCCAGCAGCCAAGATCGTTTGGGACGGGGAAACACCATATATTTT. The V and J genes are TRBV14 and TRBJ1-3, with D possibly being TRBD1 (5 bases). CDR1 is SGHDN and CDR2 is FVKESK in the germline V gene. The V gene lost 0 bases and the J gene lost 4 bases, with 13 bases spanning the gap. The CDR3 runs 16 residues.

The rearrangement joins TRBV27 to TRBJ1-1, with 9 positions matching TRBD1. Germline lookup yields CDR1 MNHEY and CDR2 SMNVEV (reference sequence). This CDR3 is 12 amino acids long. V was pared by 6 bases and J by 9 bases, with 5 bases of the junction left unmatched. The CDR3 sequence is CASSQTGGKAFF. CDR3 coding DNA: TGTGCCAGCAGCCAAACAGGGGGCAAAGCTTTCTTT.

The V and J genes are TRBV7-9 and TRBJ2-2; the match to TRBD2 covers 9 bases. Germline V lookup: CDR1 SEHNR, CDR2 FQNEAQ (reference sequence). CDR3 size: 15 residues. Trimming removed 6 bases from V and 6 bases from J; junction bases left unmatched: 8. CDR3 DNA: TGTGCCAGCAGAGCGGGGACTAGCCTCGCCGGGGAGCTGTTTTTT. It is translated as CASRAGTSLAGELFF.